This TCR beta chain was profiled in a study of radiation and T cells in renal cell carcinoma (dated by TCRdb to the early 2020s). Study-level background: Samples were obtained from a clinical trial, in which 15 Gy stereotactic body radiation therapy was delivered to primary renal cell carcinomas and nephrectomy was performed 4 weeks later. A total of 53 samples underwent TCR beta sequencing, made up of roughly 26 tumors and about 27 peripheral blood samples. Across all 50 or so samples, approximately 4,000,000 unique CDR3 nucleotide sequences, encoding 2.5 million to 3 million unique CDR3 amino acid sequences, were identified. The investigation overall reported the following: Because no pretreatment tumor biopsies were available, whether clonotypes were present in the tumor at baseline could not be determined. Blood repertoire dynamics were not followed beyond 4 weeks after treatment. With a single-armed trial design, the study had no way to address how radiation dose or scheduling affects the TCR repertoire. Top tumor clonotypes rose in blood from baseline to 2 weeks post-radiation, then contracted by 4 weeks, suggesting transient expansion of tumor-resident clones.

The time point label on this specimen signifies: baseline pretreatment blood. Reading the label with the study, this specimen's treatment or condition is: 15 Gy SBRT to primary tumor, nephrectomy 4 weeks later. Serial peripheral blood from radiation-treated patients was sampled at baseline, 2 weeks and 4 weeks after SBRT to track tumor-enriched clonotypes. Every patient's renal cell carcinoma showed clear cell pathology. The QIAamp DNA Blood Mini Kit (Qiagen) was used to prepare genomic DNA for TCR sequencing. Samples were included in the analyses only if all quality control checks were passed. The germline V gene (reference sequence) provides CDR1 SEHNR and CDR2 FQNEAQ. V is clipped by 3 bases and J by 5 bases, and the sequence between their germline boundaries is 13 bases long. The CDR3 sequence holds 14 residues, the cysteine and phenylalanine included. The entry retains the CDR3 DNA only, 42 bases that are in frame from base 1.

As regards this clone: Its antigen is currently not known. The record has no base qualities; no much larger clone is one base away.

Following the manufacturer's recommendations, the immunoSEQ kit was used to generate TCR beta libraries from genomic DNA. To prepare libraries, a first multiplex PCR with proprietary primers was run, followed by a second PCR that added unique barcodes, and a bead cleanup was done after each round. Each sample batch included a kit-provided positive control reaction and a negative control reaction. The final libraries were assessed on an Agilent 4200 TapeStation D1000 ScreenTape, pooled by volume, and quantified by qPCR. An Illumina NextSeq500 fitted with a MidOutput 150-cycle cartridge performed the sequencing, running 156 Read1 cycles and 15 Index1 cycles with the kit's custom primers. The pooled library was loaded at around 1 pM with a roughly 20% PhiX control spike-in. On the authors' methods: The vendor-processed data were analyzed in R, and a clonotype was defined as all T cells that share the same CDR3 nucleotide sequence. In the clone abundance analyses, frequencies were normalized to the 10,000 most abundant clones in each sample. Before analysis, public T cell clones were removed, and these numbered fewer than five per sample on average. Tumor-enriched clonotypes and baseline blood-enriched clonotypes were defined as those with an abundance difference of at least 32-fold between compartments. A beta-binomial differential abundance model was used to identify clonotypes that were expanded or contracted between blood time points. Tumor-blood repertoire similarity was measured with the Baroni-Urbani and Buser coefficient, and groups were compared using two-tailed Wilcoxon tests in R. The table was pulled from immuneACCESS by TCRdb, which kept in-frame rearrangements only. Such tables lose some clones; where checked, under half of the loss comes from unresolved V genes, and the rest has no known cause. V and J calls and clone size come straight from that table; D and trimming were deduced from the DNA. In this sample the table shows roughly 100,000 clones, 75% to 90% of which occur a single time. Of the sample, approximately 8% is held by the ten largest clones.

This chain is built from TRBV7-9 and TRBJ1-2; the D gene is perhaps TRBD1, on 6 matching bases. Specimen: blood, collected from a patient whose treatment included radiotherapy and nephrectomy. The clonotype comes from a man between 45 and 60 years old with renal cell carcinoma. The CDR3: CASSLSGARYGYTF. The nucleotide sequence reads TGTGCCAGCAGCTTGTCAGGGGCAAGGTATGGCTACACCTTC.